The source of this T cell receptor (beta chain) is a study of blood T cell repertoires in COVID-19. Whole-study context: Nucleic acid was either cDNA or gDNA, and it came from T cells, B-cell-depleted T cells, or PBMCs.

Germline values: CDR1 KGHSH, CDR2 LQKENI. The CDR3 is made up of 15 amino acids. Trimming cost V 3 bases and J 0 bases, with 9 bases left between them. Per the authors' pipeline: Amplified reference gene primers provided the basis for estimating nucleated cell counts. The protocol was immunoSEQ multiplex PCR, while the TCRdb copy is restricted to in-frame clones and leaves out a portion. D and trimming come from the DNA, and the V and J calls and clone size come from that table. The sample has 210,000 or so clones; around 84% are singletons. Self-reported history from a screening survey and questionnaire set each donor's cohort.

The TCR originated in a woman aged 40 to 55 with acute COVID-19. Sequences were obtained from PBMCs or T cells enriched from blood (not recorded which). This chain joins TRBV18 and TRBJ1-5; no clear D gene. CDR3 bases: TGTGCCAGCTCACCCCTCGGAGATAGCAATCAGCCCCAGCATTTT. Translated: CASSPLGDSNQPQHF.